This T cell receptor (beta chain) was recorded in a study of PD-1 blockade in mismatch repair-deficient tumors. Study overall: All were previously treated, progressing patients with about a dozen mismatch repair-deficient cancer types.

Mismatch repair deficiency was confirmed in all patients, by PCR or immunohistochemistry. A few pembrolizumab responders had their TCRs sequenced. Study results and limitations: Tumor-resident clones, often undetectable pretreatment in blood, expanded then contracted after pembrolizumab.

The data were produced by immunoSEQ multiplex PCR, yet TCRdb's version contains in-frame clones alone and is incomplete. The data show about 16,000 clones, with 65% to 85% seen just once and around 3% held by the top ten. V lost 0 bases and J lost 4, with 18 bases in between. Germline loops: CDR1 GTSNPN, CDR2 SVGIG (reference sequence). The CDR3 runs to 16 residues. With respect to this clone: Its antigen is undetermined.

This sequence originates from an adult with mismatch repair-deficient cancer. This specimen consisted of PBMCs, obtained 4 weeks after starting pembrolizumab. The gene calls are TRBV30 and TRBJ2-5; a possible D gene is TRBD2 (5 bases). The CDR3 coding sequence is TGTGCCTGGAGTGTAGGGCGGCACCGAGGAGGAGAGACCCAGTACTTC. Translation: CAWSVGRHRGGETQYF.